The T cell receptor beta chain described here comes from a study of identical twins. Findings and caveats of the study: With abundant cord blood beta clonotypes, insertions were fewer; memory repertoires showed no such pattern. Out-of-frame beta sequences exhibited a weaker degree of excess twin sharing.

The authors used template switching to add a universal primer site and gave cDNA unique molecular identifiers. TCRdb reprocessed the 5' RACE reads with MiXCR, giving one entry per CDR3 protein. This sample yields fewer than 650,000 distinct CDR3 sequences, of which over 8.5% are seen a single time; roughly 3% belongs to the top ten. This clonotype has more than one count but fewer than ten. The antigen remains undetermined. CDR3 length: 13 amino acids. In germline, CDR1 is DFQATT, CDR2 SNEGSKA (reference sequence). Trimming shortened V by 3 bases and J by 2 bases, and 11 bases separated the two germline ends. These same records also appear under a second study, on yellow fever vaccine responses in identical twins.

The chain has TRBV20-1 and TRBJ2-7; D might be TRBD2 (6 bases). Sequenced: PBMCs. This receptor was obtained from a young woman in good health. The CDR3 DNA reads TGCAGTGCTAGTTGGCTAGCGACCTACGAGCAGTACTTC. As protein: CSASWLATYEQYF.